This T cell receptor (beta chain) appears in the sequencing data of a study of PD-1 blockade in mismatch repair-deficient tumors. In the study overall: All were previously treated, progressing patients with approximately 12 mismatch repair-deficient cancer types.

Mismatch repair deficiency was confirmed in all patients, by PCR or immunohistochemistry. TCRs were sequenced from a few patients responding to pembrolizumab. The study's findings and limits: Tumor-resident clones, often undetectable pretreatment in blood, expanded then contracted after pembrolizumab.

Generated by immunoSEQ multiplex PCR, the TCRdb table keeps only in-frame clones and is missing some. The sample yields about 120,000 clones, more than 60% seen once. The ends were cut back, 2 bases at V and 7 bases at J, with 8 bases in the middle. CDR3 size: 12 residues. CDR1 is MNHEY, CDR2 SVGAGI, per germline. Of note for this clone: Antigen: not known.

The source of this sequence is an adult with mismatch repair-deficient cancer. V gene TRBV6-5 combines with J gene TRBJ1-1; D might be TRBD1 (5 bases). This specimen was peripheral blood, taken 60 weeks after starting pembrolizumab. The CDR3 nucleotides read TGTGCCAGCAGTTACAGGGGTGGTGAAGCTTTCTTT. It specifies CASSYRGGEAFF.